This TCR beta chain appears in the sequencing data of a study of blood T cells in healthy people across ages. The V end was cut by 5 bases, the J end by 0 bases, with 14 bases between. This CDR3 spans 16 amino acids. Sample-barcoded 5' priming and a J-beta primer mix drove a second PCR of about 6 to 12 cycles. Each cDNA molecule carried a tag from a template-switch adaptor that contained 12 random nucleotides. TCRdb fed the 5' RACE reads into MiXCR, producing one record per CDR3 protein. The sample consists of some 1.4 million distinct CDR3 sequences, about 43% of them appearing once. Worth noting for this clonotype: Its antigen is unidentified.

Study conclusions and caveats: The diversity estimates, figures obtained from one million T cells, were considered underestimates. Relative to aged donors, long-lived donors carried more naive CD4+ cells and displayed higher diversity.

This sequence was found in a woman under 30 in good health. The chain is built from TRBV12-3 or TRBV12-4 and TRBJ2-1, with D possibly being TRBD2 (5 bases). Sequencing was done on a sample of blood. The CDR3 bases are TGTGCCAGCAGTCTGTTGGACTTCAGCTCCTACAATGAGCAGTTCTTC. It yields the protein CASSLLDFSSYNEQFF.